The next 25 T cell receptor beta chains were all read from a single sample in a study of beta chain features in type 1 diabetes. Expressed TCRB transcripts were sequenced because the entire RNA isolate underwent reverse transcription. The table came from immunoSEQ multiplex PCR; TCRdb's copy has only in-frame clones and leaves some out. The table records 300,000 to 350,000 clones, 20% of them present only once. The specimen was naive CD4+ T cells from blood. Receptors originate from a woman aged 18-29 years in good health.

The chain uses TRBV4-2 and TRBJ2-6, with 9 bases lining up with TRBD1. The trim removed 6 bases at V and 0 bases at J, leaving 9 bases unmatched. The CDR3 totals 18 residues. Germline V gene data show CDR1 as LGHNA and CDR2 as YNFKEQ. The DNA of the CDR3 is TGTGCCAGCAGGAGGTGGGACAGGGAGACCTCTGGGGCCAACGTCCTGACTTTC. It is translated as CASRRWDRETSGANVLTF.

On this clone: Other DNA sequences in the same sample also yield this CDR3. The chain carries TRBV5-1 and TRBJ1-1, with D unresolved. The CDR3 has 14 amino acids. In germline, CDR1 is SGHRS, CDR2 YFSETQ. V lost 0 bases, J lost 2 bases, and 8 bases lay in between. CDR3 protein: CASSLGQSNTEAFF. The CDR3 DNA reads TGCGCCAGCAGCTTGGGCCAGTCTAACACTGAAGCTTTCTTT. Based on the CDR3 plus reference TRBV5-1 and TRBJ1-1, the full variable domain is KAGVTQTPRYLIKTRGQQVTLSCSPISGHRSVSWYQQTPGQGLQFLFEYFSETQRNKGNFPGRFSGRQFSNSRSEMNVSTLELGDSALYLCASSLGQSNTEAFFGQGTRLTVV.

This clone was picked up a small number of times. V gene TRBV5-6 combines with J gene TRBJ1-2, with unresolved D. The CDR3 consists of 15 residues. CDR1 SGHDT and CDR2 YYEEEE come from the germline V gene. Trimming removed 0 bases at V and 4 bases at J, with 13 bases between. The CDR3, as DNA: TGTGCCAGCAGCTTGGAGGTTGCAGGTTCCTATGGCTACACCTTC. Translating gives CASSLEVAGSYGYTF.

The chain carries TRBV19 and TRBJ1-4; tentatively, D is TRBD1 (5 bases). CDR3 length: 13 residues. V dropped 7 bases and J dropped 0 bases, with 6 bases sitting between them. The germline CDR1 and CDR2 sequences are LNHDA and SQIVND (reference sequence). CDR3 in amino acids: CASTRATNEKLFF. As DNA, the CDR3 is TGTGCCAGTACCAGGGCAACTAATGAAAAACTGTTTTTT.

This clone was observed a few times. The gene calls are TRBV4-1 and TRBJ1-1; D perhaps matches TRBD1 (6 bases). V was cut by 0 bases and J by 1 base, with 9 bases left in between. This CDR3 comprises 15 residues. Per germline, CDR1 MGHRA and CDR2 YSYEKL. CDR3 coding DNA: TGCGCCAGCAGCCAAGAAACAGGGTGGAACACTGAAGCTTTCTTT. It translates to CASSQETGWNTEAFF.

The chain joins TRBV2 to TRBJ2-5; TRBD2 is a possible D gene (5 bases). CDR1 is SNHLY and CDR2 is FYNNEI in the germline V gene. The CDR3 sequence is 15 residues long. With 6 bases removed from V and 5 bases from J, the gap between germline ends came to 19 bases. CDR3 in amino acids: CASRPRTGSRETQYF. Written as DNA, the CDR3 is TGTGCCAGCAGGCCACGGACTGGTTCGCGGGAGACCCAGTACTTC.

In its sample, this clone was seen a few times. The V and J genes are TRBV14 and TRBJ2-3, with a weak D call TRBD1 (5 bases). The V end lost 4 bases, the J end lost 1 base, and 6 bases lay between the germline ends. The CDR3 is made up of 13 amino acids. The germline CDR1 and CDR2 sequences are SGHDN and FVKESK. The CDR3 DNA follows: TGTGCCAGCAGCCCCAGGGGCACAGATACGCAGTATTTT. Residues: CASSPRGTDTQYF.

The chain has TRBV5-1 and TRBJ2-3; TRBD1 matches 8 bases. Germline V gene sequence: CDR1 SGHRS, CDR2 YFSETQ. The junction had 3 bases not matched to a gene; V was cut back by 5 bases and J by 1 base. CDR3 length: 14 residues. The CDR3 loop is CASSRGQGTDTQYF. CDR3 nucleotide sequence: TGCGCCAGCAGTCGGGGACAGGGCACAGATACGCAGTATTTT. Looking up the rest from reference TRBV5-1 and TRBJ2-3 gives the full variable domain: KAGVTQTPRYLIKTRGQQVTLSCSPISGHRSVSWYQQTPGQGLQFLFEYFSETQRNKGNFPGRFSGRQFSNSRSEMNVSTLELGDSALYLCASSRGQGTDTQYFGPGTRLTVL.

The chain recombines TRBV9 with TRBJ2-6; D is unclear. The CDR3 loop spans 15 amino acids. V dropped 0 bases and J dropped 4 bases, with 8 bases sitting between them. The V gene's germline CDR1 is SGDLS and CDR2 YYNGEE. The CDR3 loop reads CASSVVALGANVLTF. Here the CDR3 DNA reads TGTGCCAGCAGCGTAGTAGCCCTAGGGGCCAACGTCCTGACTTTC.

The chain carries TRBV7-9 and TRBJ2-1, with 11 bases fitting TRBD2. The germline gives CDR1 SEHNR, CDR2 FQNEAQ (reference sequence). Trimming at V came to 5 bases and at J to 15 bases, leaving 15 bases not matched to a gene. The CDR3 is 15 residues long. CDR3 loop: CASSPTGTSGRARFF. DNA for the CDR3: TGTGCCAGCAGCCCTACCGGGACTAGCGGTAGAGCGCGGTTCTTC.

The J gene is TRBJ2-1, the V gene TRBV2; 10 bases match TRBD1. With V trimmed by 8 bases and J by 7 bases, 14 bases remained unmatched. The CDR3 contains 16 residues. Per germline, CDR1 SNHLY and CDR2 FYNNEI. The CDR3 nucleotides are TGTGCCAGCGCGGACCCCCGGACAGGGGGAAGGAATGAGCAGTTCTTC. This encodes CASADPRTGGRNEQFF.

The chain employs TRBV15 and TRBJ1-2; tentatively, D is TRBD1 (5 bases). Looked up from germline, CDR1 is LNHNV and CDR2 is YYDKDF (reference sequence). This CDR3 is 13 amino acids long. V was pared by 0 bases and J by 8 bases, with 10 bases between. As DNA, the CDR3 is TGTGCCACCAGCAGAGATCCGGAGGGGGGCTACACCTTC. It yields the protein CATSRDPEGGYTF.

V gene TRBV11-3 combines with J gene TRBJ2-7; TRBD1 might be the D (6 bases). Germline V gene data show CDR1 as SGHNT and CDR2 as YENEEA. Trimming cost V 2 bases and J 1 base, with 15 bases left between them. This CDR3 has 16 amino acids. The CDR3 sequence: CASSLQQGLGSYEQYF. In DNA form, the CDR3 reads TGTGCCAGCAGCTTACAGCAGGGGCTGGGGTCCTACGAGCAGTACTTC.

This clone appeared a few times. This chain links TRBV19 with TRBJ2-1; TRBD1 agrees at 9 bases. V gave up 4 bases and J gave up 7 bases; unmatched junction bases: 2. Germline V CDR1 and CDR2: LNHDA, SQIVND (reference sequence). This CDR3 contains 13 residues. CDR3 bases: TGTGCCAGTAGTAGACAGGGGGGGAATGAGCAGTTCTTC. This sequence encodes CASSRQGGNEQFF.

The chain has TRBV21-1 and TRBJ2-5; the table's D call, TRBD1, was not checked against the DNA. TRBV21-1 is a pseudogene. The CDR3 extends over 16 amino acids. This chain's CDR3 is CASSKGRGHYQETQYF. The CDR3 DNA sequence: TGTGCCAGCAGCAAAGGGCGCGGACATTACCAAGAGACCCAGTACTTC.

This clone came up a few times. The rearrangement links TRBV11-2 to TRBJ2-7; D gene ambiguous. This CDR3 is 11 amino acids long. Trimming took 1 base from V and 7 from J, leaving 5 bases between them. Germline CDR1 and CDR2: SGHAT and FQNNGV. CDR3 sequence: CASSLALEQYF. The CDR3 region has the DNA TGTGCCAGCAGCTTAGCCCTAGAGCAGTACTTC.

J is TRBJ1-6 and V is TRBV25-1, with 7 bases identical to TRBD1. Germline V gene lookup returns CDR1 MGHDK and CDR2 SYGVNS. With 3 bases clipped from V and 4 bases from J, the junction kept 6 bases outside the gene matches. This CDR3 spans 16 amino acids. CDR3 protein: CASSDTSGGYNSPLHF. The CDR3 bases are TGTGCCAGCAGTGACACGTCAGGGGGTTATAATTCACCCCTCCACTTT.

This clone has a handful of counts. The chain recombines TRBV4-1 with TRBJ2-5; 7 nucleotides line up with TRBD2. CDR3 length equals 15 residues. V lost 4 bases to trimming and J lost 4 bases; unmatched junction nucleotides: 9. Germline lookup yields CDR1 MGHRA and CDR2 YSYEKL. The CDR3 sequence is CASSPSGRGLETQYF. Written as DNA, the CDR3 is TGCGCCAGCAGCCCCTCAGGGCGGGGGTTAGAGACCCAGTACTTC.

This clone was seen more than once but under ten times. This chain links TRBV21-1 with TRBJ2-7; the table assigns TRBD2, which was not confirmed against the DNA. TRBV21-1 is recorded as a pseudogene. The CDR3 extends over 16 amino acids. CDR3 amino acids: CASSKKPVGEHYEQYF. The CDR3 DNA follows: TGTGCCAGCAGCAAGAAGCCGGTAGGAGAACATTACGAGCAGTACTTC.

This clone was counted between two and nine times. The genes are TRBV18 and TRBJ2-7, with no clear D. V lost 1 base and J 7 bases, leaving 8 bases between the germline ends. Germline V lookup: CDR1 KGHSH, CDR2 LQKENI. The CDR3 contains 12 residues. As DNA, the CDR3 is TGTGCCAGCTCACCACGAGCGCGAGAGCAGTACTTC. Protein sequence: CASSPRAREQYF. The full variable domain, rest sourced from reference TRBV18 and TRBJ2-7, is NAGVMQNPRHLVRRRGQEARLRCSPMKGHSHVYWYRQLPEEGLKFMVYLQKENIIDESGMPKERFSAEFPKEGPSILRIQQVVRGDSAAYFCASSPRAREQYFGPGTRLTVT.

The chain employs TRBV13 and TRBJ2-3; 11 positions agree with TRBD2. CDR1 and CDR2 (germline): PRHDT, FYEKMQ (reference sequence). The V segment lost 2 bases and the J segment 1 base; nucleotides outside the gene matches: 8. CDR3 length: 18 amino acids. CDR3 protein: CASSLRASGRSGTDTQYF. The CDR3 DNA sequence: TGTGCCAGCAGCTTAAGGGCTAGCGGGAGGAGCGGCACAGATACGCAGTATTTT. The whole variable domain, filled in from reference TRBV13 and TRBJ2-3, reads AAGVIQSPRHLIKEKRETATLKCYPIPRHDTVYWYQQGPGQDPQFLISFYEKMQSDKGSIPDRFSAQQFSDYHSELNMSSLELGDSALYFCASSLRASGRSGTDTQYFGPGTRLTVL.

This clone was picked up a small number of times. The chain combines TRBV7-9 with TRBJ1-1; D remains unclear. V was shortened by 3 bases and J by 2 bases, with 7 bases between the two germline ends. The germline V gene has CDR1 SEHNR and CDR2 FQNEAQ (reference sequence). The CDR3 contains 13 residues. The CDR3 nucleotides read TGTGCCAGCAGCTTCTCACATAACACTGAAGCTTTCTTT. Its translation is CASSFSHNTEAFF. Filled out from reference TRBV7-9 and TRBJ1-1, the complete variable domain reads DTGVSQNPRHKITKRGQNVTFRCDPISEHNRLYWYRQTLGQGPEFLTYFQNEAQLEKSRLLSDRFSAERPKGSFSTLEIQRTEQGDSAMYLCASSFSHNTEAFFGQGTRLTVV.

Only a few counts were recorded for this clone. The J gene is TRBJ2-5, the V gene TRBV6-5; D unresolved. Germline assignment: CDR1 MNHEY and CDR2 SVGAGI. This CDR3 is 12 amino acids long. Trimming removed 5 bases at V and 1 base at J, with 5 bases between. The CDR3 spells CASSIGQETQYF. In nucleotides, the CDR3 is TGTGCCAGCAGTATCGGCCAAGAGACCCAGTACTTC.

The sample holds a few counts of this clone. The chain joins TRBV6-5 to TRBJ1-2; 10 nucleotides align to TRBD1. Germline V lookup: CDR1 MNHEY, CDR2 SVGAGI. This CDR3 comprises 16 residues. Germline trimming cut 0 bases from V and 0 bases from J; bases unmatched to any gene: 1. The CDR3 sequence is CASSYSGQGANYGYTF. The CDR3 DNA follows: TGTGCCAGCAGTTACTCAGGACAGGGGGCTAACTATGGCTACACCTTC.

The chain is built from TRBV30 and TRBJ2-3, with a tentative D call TRBD1 (6 bases). The CDR3 covers 15 residues. Germline assignment: CDR1 GTSNPN and CDR2 SVGIG (reference sequence). Trimming cost V 3 bases and J 7 bases, with 20 bases left between them. The CDR3 loop reads CAWRFGTPYGHTQYF. The DNA of the CDR3 is TGTGCCTGGAGGTTCGGGACACCTTATGGTCATACGCAGTATTTT.